This passage covers 6 T cell receptor beta chains from one sample sequenced in a study of cytomegalovirus exposure and HLA in healthy donors. Repertoires were generated with immunoSEQ multiplex PCR, while TCRdb's copy carries only in-frame clones and drops some. The sample records approximately 170,000 clones, more than 70% being singletons. The sequencing sample was made of PBMCs. Receptors were obtained from a man aged 25-45 years in good health and CMV-seropositive.

The chain links TRBV28 to TRBJ2-3, with D perhaps TRBD1 (6 bases). Germline loops: CDR1 MDHEN, CDR2 SYDVKM. The CDR3 runs to 14 residues. V was trimmed by 8 bases and J by 0 bases, leaving 12 bases between them. CDR3 sequence: CASAPGQSTDTQYF. The DNA for the CDR3 is TGTGCCAGCGCCCCGGGACAAAGCACAGATACGCAGTATTTT.

V is TRBV29-1 and J is TRBJ2-7; 12 bases align to TRBD1. The V gene's germline CDR1 is SQVTM and CDR2 ANQGSEA. This CDR3 contains 14 residues. Trimming at V came to 3 bases and at J to 7 bases, leaving 7 bases not matched to a gene. DNA of the CDR3: TGCAGCGTTGAGAGGGACAGGGGGCTAGGTGAGCAGTACTTC. It yields the protein CSVERDRGLGEQYF.

This chain links TRBV11-2 with TRBJ2-2; TRBD2 agrees at 11 bases. J lost 5 bases, V lost 5 bases, and 4 bases had no gene match. CDR1 is SGHAT and CDR2 is FQNNGV in the germline V gene. This CDR3 is built from 15 residues. The CDR3 protein is CASSGLAGGTGELFF. In DNA form, the CDR3 reads TGTGCCAGCAGCGGGCTAGCGGGAGGAACCGGGGAGCTGTTTTTT. Full variable domain (missing parts from reference TRBV11-2 and TRBJ2-2): EAGVAQSPRYKIIEKRQSVAFWCNPISGHATLYWYQQILGQGPKLLIQFQNNGVVDDSQLPKDRFSAERLKGVDSTLKIQPAKLEDSAVYLCASSGLAGGTGELFFGEGSRLTVL.

A word on this clone: Other DNA sequences from this sample encode an identical CDR3 as well. The chain links TRBV6-5 to TRBJ1-6; D is possibly TRBD1 (5 bases). CDR1 and CDR2 from the germline V gene are MNHEY and SVGAGI. The V end was cut by 9 bases, the J end by 11 bases, with 23 bases between. This CDR3 spans 15 amino acids. The CDR3 reads CASSGGLIASTPLHF. The CDR3 DNA follows: TGTGCCAGTAGTGGGGGACTAATTGCGAGTACACCCCTCCACTTT.

V and J are TRBV7-8 and TRBJ1-2; D gene unclear. The V gene lost 1 base and the J gene lost 8 bases, with 14 bases spanning the gap. Per germline, CDR1 SGHVS and CDR2 FQNEAQ. The CDR3 spans 14 residues. CDR3 DNA sequence: TGTGCCAGCAGCTTAGTTGTCCGGTCGGAGGGCTACACCTTC. This translates into CASSLVVRSEGYTF.

The CDR3 protein is CASSTGTSGEEYF. The CDR3 DNA reads TGTGCCAGCAGCACGGGGACTAGTGGGGAAGAGTATTTT. The rearrangement joins TRBV9 to TRBJ2-3, with TRBD2 matching over 8 bases. After removal of 4 bases from V and 13 bases from J, the junction contained 11 bases not matched to a gene. In germline, CDR1 is SGDLS, CDR2 YYNGEE. This CDR3 has 13 residues.